This T cell receptor beta chain comes out of a study of human T cells and chemical hapten exposure (dated by TCRdb to the early 2020s). Regarding the study in general: For sensitization, 2% DPC in acetone was applied to a roughly 2 cm by roughly 2 cm area of upper inner arm skin. Throughout the approximately 24-week study period, patients were also given weekly therapeutic DPC doses on the scalp. Patch tests used Finn chambers with 0.01% DPC on the upper back, scored after 6 days by International Contact Dermatitis Research Group standards. The mostly female patient cohort included alopecia areata with under or over 50% scalp involvement, alopecia totalis and alopecia universalis. Libraries were combined into a pool for sequencing, and differences in TCR yield between samples came mainly from small differences in library volumes within the pool. This study followed changes in the peripheral blood TCR repertoire in vivo during primary and secondary sensitization of alopecia patients to the hapten diphenylcyclopropenone (DPC). Blood was sampled from patients pre-sensitization (week 0) and at 2, 6 and about 24 weeks after DPC sensitization. For TCR sequencing, blood came from 25 to 35 alopecia patients at anywhere from one to four time points (pre-sensitization, 2, 6 and 24 weeks). Broad study findings and their caveats: Expanded TCRs formed significantly more large CDR3 similarity clusters than pre-sensitization or healthy control sets, consistent with antigen-driven responses. Because all patients had alopecia, a presumed autoimmune disease, the immune response of the patients might differ from that of healthy individuals. The number of TCRs above 1 in 1000 frequency did not change with DPC sensitization; there was no evidence of global repertoire structure alterations. After repeated subsampling, the strength of the expansion versus patch-test correlation and the threshold at which it became significant changed. A positive correlation was found between the number of PT1 expanded TCRs and patch test score, with significance reached at thresholds 8, 16 and 32 but not 4.

What the time point label conveys for this sample: patch test 2, 6 weeks after DPC sensitization. This specimen's treatment or condition label, interpreted: therapeutic diphenylcyclopropenone sensitization with weekly scalp DPC. At each patch-test visit, blood was drawn before the patch test was applied. To be eligible, patients had to be aged 18 to 70, diagnosed with alopecia and judged suitable for DPC therapy, while pregnant patients were excluded. Unfractionated whole blood was collected in Tempus Blood RNA tubes, and total RNA was extracted from that blood. From the germline V gene, CDR1 is SGDLS and CDR2 is YYNGEE. Measured from the cysteine to the phenylalanine, the CDR3 is 13 residues long. Only the CDR3 region is kept as DNA, spanning 39 bases read in frame from base 1. V is clipped by 3 bases and J by 9 bases, and the sequence between their germline boundaries is 10 bases long. Library creation used RACE. Sequencing used a NextSeq 500. During library preparation, unique molecular identifiers were attached to individual cDNA molecules so that TCRs could be counted in a quantitative, reproducible way. From each blood RNA sample, both TCR alpha and TCR beta chains were sequenced. In the source study's methods: The median number of TCRs per sample was over 85,000, ranging from 23,224 to 690,600. The Decombinator software suite was used to annotate the V, J and CDR3 of the TCR reads. For the PS versus PT1 abundance plots, all samples were subsampled to the same number of TCRs (28,000). TCRs were defined as expanded if absent before sensitization and observed at least eight times at the 2-week time point. TCRdb took the public reads, trimmed them with fastp at Q25, ran MiXCR for clone calling and kept in-frame beta chains. Every entry covers one CDR3 protein and lists the most common genes and DNA from its rows. It is TCRdb's table, rather than the study itself, that gives the V and J calls and clone size. Present in this sample are about 140,000 distinct CDR3 sequences, about 12% of which were seen just once. The ten largest clones represent less than 1.5% of the sample.

Only a few counts were recorded for this clonotype. Its antigen has not been determined. The record has no base qualities; no much larger clone is one base away. The sequencing used whole blood, collected in connection with sensitization to the hapten diphenylcyclopropenone (DPC). The chain is encoded by TRBV9 joined to TRBJ1-6, with no D gene named confidently. The receptor was derived from a woman in her forties or fifties with alopecia areata. Some clones in this sample may be carry-over from other donors' samples. The CDR3 reads CASSATSSSPLHF. The DNA reads as follows: TGTGCCAGCAGCGCGACATCAAGTTCACCCCTCCACTTT.